A selection of T cell receptor beta chains follows, all from one sample in a study of regulatory T cells in long-lasting Graves disease. Each CDR3 protein is one row after TCRdb ran MiXCR on the multiplex PCR reads. The sample carries more than 400,000 distinct CDR3 sequences, about 17% recorded once. These sequences were also reported in another study, on T cells in Graves' hyperthyroidism and ophthalmopathy.

The sample here was peripheral blood mononuclear cells (PBMCs), taken at new diagnosis, from a patient treated with antithyroid drugs. The receptors originated from a woman aged 25-40 years with Graves disease. Each CDR3 is given with its conserved first and last residue. The order of the fields is V gene, J gene, clone size, CDR3 length, D gene, CDR3 protein, CDR3 DNA. D genes are given only for firm matches. Expanded clones are given a class, and other clones once, few, many or no size at all.

TRBV4-1	TRBJ2-6	few	18	.	CASSQPLGRISGANVLTF	TGCGCCAGCAGCCAACCCTTGGGCCGTATCTCTGGGGCCAACGTCCTGACTTTC
TRBV7-2	TRBJ2-1	many	16	TRBD1	CASSPTGTGGTSEQFF	TGTGCCAGCAGCCCCACCGGGACAGGGGGTACTAGTGAGCAGTTCTTC
TRBV29-1	TRBJ2-1	many	15	TRBD2	CSVDLGTSGKNEQFF	TGCAGCGTTGACCTCGGGACTAGCGGGAAGAATGAGCAGTTCTTC
TRBV2	TRBJ2-1	many	15	.	CASSADSVTPNEQFF	TGTGCCAGCAGTGCCGACAGCGTTACCCCAAATGAGCAGTTCTTC
TRBV20-1	TRBJ2-3	many	14	.	CSATSLAATDTQYF	TGCAGTGCCACTAGTCTAGCCGCCACAGATACGCAGTATTTT
TRBV13	TRBJ2-7	many	15	.	CASSLRGASSYEQYF	TGTGCCAGCAGCTTAAGGGGAGCCAGCTCCTACGAGCAGTACTTC
TRBV2	TRBJ1-2	.	13	.	CASRGTSNYGYTF	TGTGCCAGCAGGGGGACATCTAACTATGGCTACACCTTC
TRBV6-2/TRBV6-3	TRBJ2-1	many	14	TRBD2	CASRDSGSYNEQFF	TGTGCCAGCAGAGATAGCGGGTCCTACAATGAGCAGTTCTTC
TRBV6-1	TRBJ1-1	.	11	.	CASRLSTEAFF	TGTGCCAGCAGATTGAGTACTGAAGCTTTCTTT
TRBV30	TRBJ1-2	many	12	.	CAWKRTDYGYTF	TGTGCCTGGAAGAGGACAGACTATGGCTACACCTTC
TRBV28	TRBJ1-5	many	17	.	CASRNPQYSLSNQPQHF	TGTGCCAGCAGGAATCCTCAGTATTCGCTAAGCAATCAGCCCCAGCATTTT
TRBV20-1	TRBJ2-7	few	13	TRBD1	CSATDRGPYEQYF	TGCAGTGCCACGGACAGGGGGCCCTACGAGCAGTACTTC
TRBV5-1	TRBJ2-5	.	15	.	CASSLGLVGAETQYF	TGCGCCAGCAGCTTGGGACTGGTAGGGGCGGAGACCCAGTACTTC
TRBV5-5	TRBJ2-2	.	17	TRBD2	CASSWRVLREGSGELFF	TGTGCCAGCAGCTGGCGCGTCCTGCGGGAGGGGTCCGGGGAGCTGTTTTTT
TRBV7-2	TRBJ2-7	many	15	TRBD2	CASKTFSGGSYEQYF	TGTGCCAGCAAAACCTTTAGCGGGGGCTCCTACGAGCAGTACTTC
TRBV27	TRBJ1-2	many	14	TRBD1	CASGTGGAGYGYTF	TGTGCCAGCGGAACAGGGGGCGCCGGCTATGGCTACACCTTC
TRBV28	TRBJ1-2	many	15	.	CASSTGRGINYGYTF	TGTGCCAGCAGTACAGGGAGGGGGATTAACTATGGCTACACCTTC
TRBV7-8	TRBJ2-7	many	14	.	CASSLVIFGYEQYF	TGTGCCAGCAGCTTAGTTATCTTCGGGTACGAGCAGTACTTC
TRBV10-3	TRBJ2-2	many	14	.	CAISGDTYTGELFF	TGTGCCATCAGTGGAGACACTTACACCGGGGAGCTGTTTTTT
TRBV18	TRBJ2-1	.	15	TRBD2	CASSRPGLADNEQFF	TGTGCCAGCTCGCGCCCGGGACTAGCGGACAATGAGCAGTTCTTC
TRBV28	TRBJ2-5	few	15	.	CASSLRGGSPSTQYF	TGTGCCAGCAGTTTAAGAGGAGGGAGCCCGTCGACCCAGTACTTC
TRBV19	TRBJ1-2	.	13	.	CASSGRESSSYTF	TGTGCCAGTAGTGGACGGGAGAGCTCTTCCTACACCTTC
TRBV7-9	TRBJ1-4	many	14	.	CASSPVSRGEKLFF	TGTGCCAGCAGCCCCGTATCCCGGGGGGAAAAACTGTTTTTT
TRBV3-1	TRBJ2-7	many	15	.	CASSQFRDHPYEQYF	TGTGCCAGCAGCCAATTCAGGGACCATCCCTACGAGCAGTACTTC
TRBV28	TRBJ1-5	many	12	.	CASNGLNQPQHF	TGTGCCAGCAACGGGCTTAATCAGCCCCAGCATTTT